This entry is about one T cell receptor beta chain. Its antigen remains unknown. The data are from a study of cytomegalovirus exposure and HLA in healthy donors. Study outcomes and limitations: TCR beta chains associated with HLA were, in a later analysis, more clonally expanded than equally common others. It was in a later analysis that TCR association rates were seen to vary by HLA locus, highest for DRB1 and lowest for HLA-C. Reported findings show TCR beta sequences accurately forecast HLA-A and HLA-B alleles in most subjects.

The PCR was carried out with 60 Vbeta primers and 13 Jbeta primers. Generated by immunoSEQ multiplex PCR, the TCRdb table keeps only in-frame clones and is missing some. The repertoire holds 280,000 or so clones, with approximately 90% as singletons. Looked up from germline, CDR1 is SGHVS and CDR2 is FQNEAQ. V dropped 1 base and J dropped 2 bases, with 14 bases sitting between them. This CDR3 is 16 amino acids long. V and J are TRBV7-8 and TRBJ1-2; D is possibly TRBD1 (5 bases). The sequenced sample was PBMCs. The TCR originated in a woman under 30 in good health and CMV-seronegative. CDR3 DNA sequence: TGTGCCAGCAGCTTAGGCGGGGCAACGGTGAACTATGGCTACACCTTC. It encodes CASSLGGATVNYGYTF.